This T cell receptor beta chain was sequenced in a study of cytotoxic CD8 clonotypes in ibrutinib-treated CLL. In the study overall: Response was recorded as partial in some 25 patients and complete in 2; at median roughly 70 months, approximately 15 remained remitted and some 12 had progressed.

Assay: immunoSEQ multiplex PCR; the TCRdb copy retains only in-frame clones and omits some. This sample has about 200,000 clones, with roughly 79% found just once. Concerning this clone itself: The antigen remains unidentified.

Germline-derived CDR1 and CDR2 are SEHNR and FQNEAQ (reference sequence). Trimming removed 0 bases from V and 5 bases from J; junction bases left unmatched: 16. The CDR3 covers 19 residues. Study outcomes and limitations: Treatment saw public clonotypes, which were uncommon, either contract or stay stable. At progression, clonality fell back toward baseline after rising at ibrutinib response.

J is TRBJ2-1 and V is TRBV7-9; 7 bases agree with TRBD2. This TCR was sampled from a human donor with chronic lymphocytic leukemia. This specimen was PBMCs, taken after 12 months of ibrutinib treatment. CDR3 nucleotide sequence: TGTGCCAGCAGCTTAGCTGGTGGGAGGGCCACCCCCAAAAACAATGAGCAGTTCTTC. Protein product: CASSLAGGRATPKNNEQFF.